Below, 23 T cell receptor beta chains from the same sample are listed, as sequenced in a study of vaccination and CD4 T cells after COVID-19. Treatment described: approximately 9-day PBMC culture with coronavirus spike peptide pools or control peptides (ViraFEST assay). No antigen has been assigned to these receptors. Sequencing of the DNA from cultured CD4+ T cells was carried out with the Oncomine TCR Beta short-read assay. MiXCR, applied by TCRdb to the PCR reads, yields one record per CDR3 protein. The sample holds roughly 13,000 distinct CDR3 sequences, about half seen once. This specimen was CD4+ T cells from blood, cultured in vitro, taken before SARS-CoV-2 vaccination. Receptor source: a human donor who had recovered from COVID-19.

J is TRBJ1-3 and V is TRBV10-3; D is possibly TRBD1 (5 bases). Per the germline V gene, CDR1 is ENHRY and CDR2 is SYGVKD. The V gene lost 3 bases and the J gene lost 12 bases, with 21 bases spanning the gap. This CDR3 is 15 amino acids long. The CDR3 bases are TGTGCCATCAGTGACGACGGATCGGGACCGAAACACATATATTTT. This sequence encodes CAISDDGSGPKHIYF.

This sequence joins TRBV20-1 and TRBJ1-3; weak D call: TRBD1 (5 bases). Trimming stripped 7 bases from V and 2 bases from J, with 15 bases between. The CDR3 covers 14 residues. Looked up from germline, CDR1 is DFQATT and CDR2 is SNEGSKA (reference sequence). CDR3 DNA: TGCAGTGTCCAAACCGGGACGGCTGGAAACACCATATATTTT. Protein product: CSVQTGTAGNTIYF.

CDR3 amino acids: CASSLGREQETQYF. CDR3 coding DNA: TGTGCCAGCAGCTTGGGACGGGAACAAGAGACCCAGTACTTC. The J gene is TRBJ2-5, the V gene TRBV7-2; D is perhaps TRBD1 or TRBD2 (5 bases each). This CDR3 is 14 amino acids long. V was pared by 3 bases and J by 2 bases, with 10 bases between. Germline lookup yields CDR1 SGHTA and CDR2 FQGNSA.

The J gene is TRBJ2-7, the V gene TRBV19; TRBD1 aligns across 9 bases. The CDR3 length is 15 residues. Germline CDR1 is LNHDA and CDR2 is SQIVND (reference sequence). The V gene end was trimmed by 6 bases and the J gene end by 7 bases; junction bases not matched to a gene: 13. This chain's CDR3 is CASSINSGTGREQYF. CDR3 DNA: TGTGCCAGTAGCATTAATTCCGGGACAGGGAGAGAGCAGTACTTC.

In nucleotides, the CDR3 is TGTGCCAGCAGTTACTCCACCTTAGCGGGAGGTCTCCCAGATACGCAGTATTTT. Its translation: CASSYSTLAGGLPDTQYF. The chain links TRBV6-5 to TRBJ2-3, with TRBD2 identical over 10 bases. CDR3 size: 18 residues. The ends lost 0 bases at V and 4 bases at J; junction bases unmatched: 10. CDR1 is MNHEY and CDR2 is SVGAGI in the germline V gene.

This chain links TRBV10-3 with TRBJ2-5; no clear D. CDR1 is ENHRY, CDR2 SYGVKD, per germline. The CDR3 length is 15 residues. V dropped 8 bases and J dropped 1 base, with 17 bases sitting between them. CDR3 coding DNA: TGTGCCATCTCTATTTCTGTCGGGTCCCAAGAGACCCAGTACTTC. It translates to CAISISVGSQETQYF.

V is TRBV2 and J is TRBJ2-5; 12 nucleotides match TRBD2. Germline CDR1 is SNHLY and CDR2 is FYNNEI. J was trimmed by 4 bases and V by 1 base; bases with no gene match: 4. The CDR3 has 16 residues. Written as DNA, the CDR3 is TGTGCCAGCAGTGAAGGGACTAGCGGGATTATAGAGACCCAGTACTTC. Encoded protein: CASSEGTSGIIETQYF.

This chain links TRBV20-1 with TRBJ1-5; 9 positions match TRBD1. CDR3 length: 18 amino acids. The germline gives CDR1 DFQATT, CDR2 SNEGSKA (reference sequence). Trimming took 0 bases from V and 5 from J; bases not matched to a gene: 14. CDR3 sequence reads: CSARDNTNEDRGDQPQHF. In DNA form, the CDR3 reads TGCAGTGCTAGAGACAACACGAACGAAGACAGGGGGGATCAGCCCCAGCATTTT.

The CDR3 region has the DNA TGTGCCACCCGAGACAGGGATTATGGCTACACCTTC. Protein product: CATRDRDYGYTF. The genes are TRBV24-1 and TRBJ1-2; 7 positions match TRBD1. V lost 9 bases to trimming and J lost 5 bases; unmatched junction nucleotides: 5. Germline V gene lookup returns CDR1 KGHDR and CDR2 SFDVKD. CDR3 length: 12 residues.

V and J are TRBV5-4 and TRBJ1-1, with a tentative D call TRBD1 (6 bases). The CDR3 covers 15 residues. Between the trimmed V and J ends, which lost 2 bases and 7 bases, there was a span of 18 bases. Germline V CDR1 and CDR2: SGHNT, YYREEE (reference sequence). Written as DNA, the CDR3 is TGTGCCAGCAGCTTCACATCTGCAGGGGTTGGTGAAGCTTTCTTT. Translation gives CASSFTSAGVGEAFF.

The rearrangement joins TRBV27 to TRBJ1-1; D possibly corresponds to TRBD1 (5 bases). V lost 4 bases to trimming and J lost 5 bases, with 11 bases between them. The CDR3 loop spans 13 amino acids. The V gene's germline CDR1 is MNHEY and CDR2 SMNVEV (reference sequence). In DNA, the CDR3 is TGTGCCAGCAGTTCAGGGCGTCGGACTGAAGCTTTCTTT. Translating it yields CASSSGRRTEAFF.

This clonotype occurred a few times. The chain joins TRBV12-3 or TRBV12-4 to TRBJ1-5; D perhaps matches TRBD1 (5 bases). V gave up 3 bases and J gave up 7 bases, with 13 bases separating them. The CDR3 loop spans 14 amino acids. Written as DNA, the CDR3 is TGTGCCAGCAGTTTTTGGGGCGCGGGGCAGCCCCAGCATTTT. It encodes CASSFWGAGQPQHF.

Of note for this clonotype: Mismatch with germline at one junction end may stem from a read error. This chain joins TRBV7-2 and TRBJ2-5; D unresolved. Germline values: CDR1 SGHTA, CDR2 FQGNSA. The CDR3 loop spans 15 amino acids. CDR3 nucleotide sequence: TGTGCCAGCAGCTTAGACTATTCCAGATCCGAGACCCGGTACTTC. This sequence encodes CASSLDYSRSETRYF.

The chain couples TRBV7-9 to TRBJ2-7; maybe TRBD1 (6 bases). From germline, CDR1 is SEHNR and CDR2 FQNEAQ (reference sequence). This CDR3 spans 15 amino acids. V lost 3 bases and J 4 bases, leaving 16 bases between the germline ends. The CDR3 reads CASSFGQSSNYEQYF. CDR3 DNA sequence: TGTGCCAGCAGCTTCGGACAGAGCAGCAATTACGAGCAGTACTTC.

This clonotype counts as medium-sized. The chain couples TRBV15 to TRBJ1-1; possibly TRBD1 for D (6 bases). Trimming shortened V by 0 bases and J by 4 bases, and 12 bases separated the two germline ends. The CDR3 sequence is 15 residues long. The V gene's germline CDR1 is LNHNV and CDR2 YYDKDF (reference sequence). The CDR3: CATSRERGGGTEAFF. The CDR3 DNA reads TGTGCCACCAGCAGAGAAAGAGGGGGGGGCACTGAAGCTTTCTTT.

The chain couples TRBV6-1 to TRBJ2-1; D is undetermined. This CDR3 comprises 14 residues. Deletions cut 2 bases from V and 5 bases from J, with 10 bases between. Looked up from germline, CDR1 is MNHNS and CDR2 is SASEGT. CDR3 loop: CASSEMVINNEQFF. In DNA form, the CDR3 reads TGTGCCAGCAGTGAAATGGTGATCAACAATGAGCAGTTCTTC.

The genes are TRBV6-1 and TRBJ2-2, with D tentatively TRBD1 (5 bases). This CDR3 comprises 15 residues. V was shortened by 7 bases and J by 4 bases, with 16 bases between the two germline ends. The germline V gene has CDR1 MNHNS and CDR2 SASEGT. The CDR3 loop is CASNPVTVFTGELFF. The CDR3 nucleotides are TGTGCCAGCAACCCTGTGACAGTCTTCACCGGGGAGCTGTTTTTT.

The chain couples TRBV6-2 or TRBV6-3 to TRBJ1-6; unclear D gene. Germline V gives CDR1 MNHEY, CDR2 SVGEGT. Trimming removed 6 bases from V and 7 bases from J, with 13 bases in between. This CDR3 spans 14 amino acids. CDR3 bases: TGTGCCAGCAGAAAGAGGAACAGCAATTCACCCCTCCACTTT. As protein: CASRKRNSNSPLHF.

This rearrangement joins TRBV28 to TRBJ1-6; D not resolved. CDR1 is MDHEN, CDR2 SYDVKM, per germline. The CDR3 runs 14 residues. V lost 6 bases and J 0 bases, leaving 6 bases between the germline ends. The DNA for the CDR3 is TGTGCCAGCAGGTCCGACTCCTATAATTCACCCCTCCACTTT. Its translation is CASRSDSYNSPLHF.

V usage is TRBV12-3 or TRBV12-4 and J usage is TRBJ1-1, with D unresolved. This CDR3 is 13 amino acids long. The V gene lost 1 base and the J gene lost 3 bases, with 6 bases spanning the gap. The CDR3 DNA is TGTGCCAGCAGTTTAGGGGCGTACACTGAAGCTTTCTTT. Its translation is CASSLGAYTEAFF.

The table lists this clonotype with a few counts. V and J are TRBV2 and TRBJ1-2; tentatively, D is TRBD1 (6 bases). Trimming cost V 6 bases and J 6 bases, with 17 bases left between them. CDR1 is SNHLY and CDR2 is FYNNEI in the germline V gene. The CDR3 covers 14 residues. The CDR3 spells CASRLGQSIDGYTF. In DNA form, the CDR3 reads TGTGCCAGCAGGCTTGGACAGAGTATCGATGGCTACACCTTC.

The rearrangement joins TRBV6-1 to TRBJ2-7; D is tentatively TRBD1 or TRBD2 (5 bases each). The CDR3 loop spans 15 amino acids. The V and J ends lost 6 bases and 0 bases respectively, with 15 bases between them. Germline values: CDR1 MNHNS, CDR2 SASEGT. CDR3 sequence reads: CASRVGAVGSYEQYF. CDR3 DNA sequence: TGTGCCAGCAGGGTCGGGGCAGTAGGCTCCTACGAGCAGTACTTC.

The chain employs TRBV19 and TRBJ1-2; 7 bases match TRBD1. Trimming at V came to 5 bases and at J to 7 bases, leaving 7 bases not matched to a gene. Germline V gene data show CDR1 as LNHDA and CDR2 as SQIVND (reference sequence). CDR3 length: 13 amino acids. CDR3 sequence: CASSGGGQLGYTF. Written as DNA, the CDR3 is TGTGCCAGTAGTGGGGGGGGACAGCTTGGCTACACCTTC.